Given below is one TCR beta chain in context. This entry belongs to a study of blood T cell repertoires in COVID-19. Turning to the study itself: COVID-19 samples collected from the United States, Italy and Spain covered acute and convalescent phases. T cells, B-cell-depleted T cells, or PBMCs provided the cDNA or gDNA that served as material.

Assignment of participants to cohorts was predicated upon participant-reported clinical history. Exposed enrollees had met someone with a PCR-confirmed or clinician-diagnosed COVID-19 case at some point within the 2 weeks before study entry. The assay was immunoSEQ multiplex PCR, and TCRdb's table has in-frame clones only and misses some. Among about 280,000 clones, around 84% were seen once, and the ten largest hold more than 4%. Trimming removed 3 bases from V and 2 bases from J; junction bases left unmatched: 7. CDR1 and CDR2 from the germline V gene are LGHDT and YNNKEL (reference sequence). This CDR3 has 16 residues.

This chain joins TRBV3-1 (or the pseudogene TRBV3-2) and TRBJ2-1, with 7 bases lining up with TRBD1. This TCR was recovered from a man aged 35-49 years who had been exposed to COVID-19. The sample comprised PBMCs or T cells enriched from blood (not recorded which). Here the CDR3 DNA reads TGTGCCAGCAGCCACGGCCCCGGGACAGCCTACAATGAGCAGTTCTTC. It codes for CASSHGPGTAYNEQFF.